This paragraph covers one TCR beta chain sequence. Its antigen remains undetermined. No much larger clone is present one base from it, and per-base qualities are unavailable. The data were obtained in a study of blood T cell repertoires in COVID-19 (TCRdb year 2020). With respect to the entire study: The collaborator samples originated in the United States, Italy and Spain and spanned the acute and convalescent phases of COVID-19. Sample metadata almost always included a de-identified subject ID, COVID-19 status, age in years and sex. The samples were drawn from two sources: the first 160 participants of the ongoing ImmuneRACE study, and approximately 1,300 subjects contributed by 6 global collaborators. The prospective study material was composed of cDNA or gDNA derived from T cells, B-cell-depleted T cells, or PBMCs. Subjects who had been exposed to COVID-19, were actively infected with it, or had recovered from it provided the deeply sampled blood TCRbeta repertoires that made up the dataset. The repertoires were made available in a free public database intended to serve as a resource for research on the immune response to SARS-CoV-2. HLA class I and class II types, where available, came from metadata supplied by the sample provider rather than from assay-based typing. The paper's findings and limits, for the study overall: The quantity of clinical and demographic metadata differed by source and by participant and was supplied without curation.

From its cysteine to its phenylalanine, the CDR3 spans 16 amino acids. Only the CDR3 portion is preserved as DNA: 48 bases, with reading frame beginning at the first base. CDR1 and CDR2, looked up from the germline V gene (reference sequence), are LGHDT and YNNKEL. V was cut back by 0 bases and J by 3 bases, leaving a gap of 15 bases between them. TCRbeta CDR3 regions were amplified from genomic DNA by means of the immunoSEQ Assay, a bias-controlled multiplex PCR. Concerning the study's data processing: The number of nucleated cells in each sample was estimated from the amplification of reference gene primers within the assay. Sequence reads were collapsed and filtered to measure the absolute abundance of every unique TCRbeta CDR3 rearrangement. For each sample, productive Simpson clonality was calculated as the square root of Simpson's diversity index across productive rearrangements. TCRdb limited this immuneACCESS table to in-frame rearrangements with V and J called. A share of clones is missing; checked studies link under half to unresolved V genes, and the rest is unexplained. The V and J calls and clone size come from that table; D and trimming were worked out from the DNA. The sample yields roughly 260,000 clones; over 75% were counted once. The top ten hold over 1.5% of the sample.

In the prospective study, participants were about 18 to 100 years old, resided in fewer than 25 geographic areas of the United States, and were enrolled through a virtual design. In the prospective study, cohorts were assigned on the basis of participant-reported clinical history obtained from a screening survey and a study questionnaire. For ImmuneRACE Cohort 3, a participant was defined as recovered based on two consecutive negative NP/OP PCR tests, clearance by a healthcare professional, or resolution of symptoms. In the prospective study, whole blood, serum and a nasopharyngeal or oropharyngeal swab were collected from each participant by mobile phlebotomists. Additional blood draws and questionnaires over an approximately 2-month period could optionally be provided by prospective study participants. Before DNA extraction, prospective study blood samples were shipped either frozen or at room temperature.

Recombination joined TRBV3-1 (or the pseudogene TRBV3-2) with TRBJ2-7, with a tentative D gene TRBD2 over 5 matching bases. The sequencing sample was made of PBMCs or T cells enriched from blood (not recorded which). The source of this sequence is a woman aged 45-65 years who had recovered from COVID-19. The nucleotide sequence reads as follows: TGTGCCAGCAGCCAAGATACTAGTGCCAGATACTACGAGCAGTACTTC. It codes for CASSQDTSARYYEQYF.